This TCR delta chain is drawn from a study of delta chain sequences of gamma delta T cells (dated by TCRdb to 2016 to 2017). The library was made by 5' RACE. The run used an Illumina MiSeq. TCRdb processed the public reads again with the CATT caller, after which rows with matching DNA were combined. The sample yields 2,000 to 3,000 delta-chain clones; 4.5% to 7.5% were counted once. 49% of the sample is in the top ten clones. V is pared back by 0 bases and J by 0 bases, with 16 bases lying between the germline termini. According to the germline V gene, CDR1 reads GEAIGNYY and CDR2 reads EKD. The CDR3 runs 17 residues from the cysteine to the phenylalanine. The kept DNA is CDR3 alone, 51 bases in frame from the first base. To note about this clone: Its antigen target is currently unknown. There are no base qualities to consult, and no much larger clone falls within one base.

The rearranged chain carries TRDV2 and TRDJ1; a weak D assignment points to TRDD3 (5 bases agree). The clonotype originates from a human donor in good health. Sequenced sample: either unsorted cells or a sorted T cell fraction (not recorded which). DNA sequence: TGTGCCTGTGACACCGTCGGGGGCTCCTGGGACACCGATAAACTCATCTTT. It codes for CACDTVGGSWDTDKLIF.